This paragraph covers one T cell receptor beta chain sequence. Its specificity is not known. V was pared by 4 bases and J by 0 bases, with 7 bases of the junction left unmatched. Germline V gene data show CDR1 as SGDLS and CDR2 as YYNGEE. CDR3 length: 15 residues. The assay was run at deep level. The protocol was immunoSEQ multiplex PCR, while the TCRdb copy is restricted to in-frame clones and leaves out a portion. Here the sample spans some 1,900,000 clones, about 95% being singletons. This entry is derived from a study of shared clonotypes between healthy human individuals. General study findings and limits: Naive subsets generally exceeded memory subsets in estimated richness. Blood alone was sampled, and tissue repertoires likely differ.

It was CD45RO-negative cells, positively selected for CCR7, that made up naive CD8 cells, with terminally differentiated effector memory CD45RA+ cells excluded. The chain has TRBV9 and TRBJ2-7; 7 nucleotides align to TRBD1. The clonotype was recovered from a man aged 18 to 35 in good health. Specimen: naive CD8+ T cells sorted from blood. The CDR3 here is CASSSNRDSSYEQYF. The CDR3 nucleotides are TGTGCCAGCAGCTCTAACCGGGACAGCTCCTACGAGCAGTACTTC.